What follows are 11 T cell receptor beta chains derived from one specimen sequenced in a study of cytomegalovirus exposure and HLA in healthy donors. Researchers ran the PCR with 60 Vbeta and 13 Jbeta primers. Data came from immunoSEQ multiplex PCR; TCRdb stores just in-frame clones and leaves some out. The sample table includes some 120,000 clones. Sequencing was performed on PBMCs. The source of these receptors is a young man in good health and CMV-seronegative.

This CDR3 is CASGLGTRDRSYNEQFF. The DNA for the CDR3 is TGTGCTAGTGGTTTGGGGACCCGGGACAGGTCCTACAATGAGCAGTTCTTC. The gene calls are TRBV12-5 and TRBJ2-1, with 8 bases lining up with TRBD1. V was clipped by 1 base and J by 1 base; unmatched bases: 6. The CDR3 runs 17 residues. Germline V gene data show CDR1 as LGHNT and CDR2 as FRNRAP.

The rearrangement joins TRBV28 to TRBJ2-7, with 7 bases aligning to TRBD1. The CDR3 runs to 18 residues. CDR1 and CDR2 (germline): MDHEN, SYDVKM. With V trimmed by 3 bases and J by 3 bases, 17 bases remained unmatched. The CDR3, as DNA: TGTGCCAGCAGTTTGAGCAGACAGGGCTCGAGGGTGCTCTACGAGCAGTACTTC. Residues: CASSLSRQGSRVLYEQYF.

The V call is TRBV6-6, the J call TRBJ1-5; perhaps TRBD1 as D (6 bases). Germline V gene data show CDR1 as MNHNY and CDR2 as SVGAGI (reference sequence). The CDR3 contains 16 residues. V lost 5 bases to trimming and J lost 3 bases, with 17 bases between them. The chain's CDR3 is CASSRIPGQNNQPQHF. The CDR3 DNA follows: TGTGCCAGCAGTCGGATTCCGGGACAAAACAATCAGCCCCAGCATTTT.

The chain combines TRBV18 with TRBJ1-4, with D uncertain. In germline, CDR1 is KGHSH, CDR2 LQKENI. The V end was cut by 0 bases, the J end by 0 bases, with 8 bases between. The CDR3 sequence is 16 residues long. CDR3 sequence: CASSPPNFATNEKLFF. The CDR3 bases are TGTGCCAGCTCACCACCCAATTTTGCAACTAATGAAAAACTGTTTTTT.

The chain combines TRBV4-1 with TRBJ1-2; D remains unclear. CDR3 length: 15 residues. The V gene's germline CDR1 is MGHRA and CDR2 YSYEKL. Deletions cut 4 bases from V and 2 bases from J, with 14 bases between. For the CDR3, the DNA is TGCGCCAGCAGCCCGAGCCGCGCTTTCAACTATGGCTACACCTTC. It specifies CASSPSRAFNYGYTF.

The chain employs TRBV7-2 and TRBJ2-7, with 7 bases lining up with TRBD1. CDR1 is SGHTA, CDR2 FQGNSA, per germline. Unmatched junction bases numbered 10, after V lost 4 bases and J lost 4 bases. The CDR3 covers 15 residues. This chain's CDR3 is CASSSDRARFYEQYF. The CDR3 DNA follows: TGTGCCAGCAGCTCTGACAGGGCGAGATTTTACGAGCAGTACTTC.

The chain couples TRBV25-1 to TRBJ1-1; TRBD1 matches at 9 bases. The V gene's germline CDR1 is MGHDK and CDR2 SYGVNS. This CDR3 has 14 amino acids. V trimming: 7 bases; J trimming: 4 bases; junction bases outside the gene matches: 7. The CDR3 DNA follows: TGTGCCAGCACAAGGGGACAGGGAATCACTGAAGCTTTCTTT. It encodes CASTRGQGITEAFF.

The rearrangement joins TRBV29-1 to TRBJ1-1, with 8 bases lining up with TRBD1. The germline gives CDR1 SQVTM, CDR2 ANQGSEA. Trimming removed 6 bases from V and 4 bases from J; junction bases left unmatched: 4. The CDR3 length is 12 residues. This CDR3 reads CSVETGATEAFF. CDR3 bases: TGCAGCGTGGAGACAGGGGCCACTGAAGCTTTCTTT.

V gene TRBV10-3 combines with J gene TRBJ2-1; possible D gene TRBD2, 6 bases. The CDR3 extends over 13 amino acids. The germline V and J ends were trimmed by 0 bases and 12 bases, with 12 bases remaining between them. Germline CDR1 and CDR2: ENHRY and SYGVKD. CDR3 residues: CAISESTREVQFF. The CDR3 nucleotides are TGTGCCATCAGTGAGTCGACCAGGGAGGTGCAGTTCTTC.

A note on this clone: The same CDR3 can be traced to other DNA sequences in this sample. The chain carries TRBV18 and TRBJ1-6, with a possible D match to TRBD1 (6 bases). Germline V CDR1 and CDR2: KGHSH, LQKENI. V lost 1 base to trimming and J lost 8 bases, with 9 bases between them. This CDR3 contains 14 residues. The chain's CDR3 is CASSPRQDDSPLHF. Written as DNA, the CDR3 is TGTGCCAGCTCACCACGACAGGACGATTCACCCCTCCACTTT.

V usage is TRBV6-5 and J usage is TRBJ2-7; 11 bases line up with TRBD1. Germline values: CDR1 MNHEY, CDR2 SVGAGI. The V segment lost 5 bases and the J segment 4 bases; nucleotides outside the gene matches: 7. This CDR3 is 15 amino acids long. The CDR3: CASSPGTGGAYEQYF. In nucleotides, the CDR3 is TGTGCCAGCAGTCCCGGGACAGGGGGAGCGTACGAGCAGTACTTC.